This record looks at one T cell receptor (beta chain) sequence and its context. Its antigen is currently not known. No much larger clonotype is one base removed from it; base qualities were not supplied. The library was prepared for alpha chains; this beta chain is a stray read, so its frequency means little. Reading from cysteine to phenylalanine, the CDR3 counts 15 amino acids. The CDR3 DNA has 45 bases and is translated from base 1. V ends up 5 bases short and J 4 bases short, with an unmatched junction base count of 3. The germline V gene gives CDR1 as SGHVS and CDR2 as FNYEAQ. To prepare the library, 5' RACE was applied. Sequencer: NextSeq 500. In the TCR library protocol, a unique molecular identifier was attached to each TCR cDNA molecule so that PCR and sequencing errors could be corrected. As for the original processing: TCR identification, UMI-based error correction and CDR3 extraction were all carried out with Decombinator tools. TCRs above a frequency of 2 per 1,000, corresponding to the top 1% of the tumor frequency distribution, were defined as expanded. Expanded tumor TCRs were classed as regional if statistically deemed absent (corrected P<0.05) from at least one tumor region, otherwise ubiquitous. Rényi diversity was computed with the R vegan package after subsampling each repertoire 100 times to 5,000 TCRs. CDR3 similarity networks were built from amino acid triplet string-kernel similarity, with CDR3s being connected when pairwise similarity was above 0.82. Using fastp trimming at Q25 and MiXCR clonotype assembly, TCRdb reanalyzed the public sequencing data and kept in-frame beta chains. Each entry is one CDR3 protein sequence, shown with its most common DNA and genes. TCRdb, not the authors, supplied the V and J calls. This sample gives 3,000 or so distinct CDR3 sequences in total; under 20% of them show up just once. 12% to 15% of the sample lies in the top ten.

The source of the sample is a study of spatial heterogeneity in lung cancer (dated by TCRdb to the late 2010s). Background for the entire study: More beta-chain than alpha-chain transcripts were consistently detected, likely reflecting higher beta-chain transcript abundance. The study quantitatively compared TCR alpha and beta repertoires across multiple tumor regions, matched nontumor lung and blood in non-small cell lung cancer. In the raw uncorrected reads, each unique combination of TCR and UMI appeared on average more than ten times. A strong correlation was found between TCR transcript counts in tumor regions and a T cell transcriptional module score from matched bulk RNA-seq. Nonsynonymous mutation counts, determined by whole-exome sequencing of tumor tissue, were related to features of the TCR repertoire. Both alpha and beta chains were TCR-sequenced in samples taken at surgery, namely 220 tumor regions, 64 matched nontumor lung samples and about 54 PBMC samples.

The time point label corresponds to: sample taken at primary tumor resection. Samples were obtained from about 69 patients with early-stage, untreated non-small cell lung cancer from the lung TRACERx cohort. Whole RNA extracted from tumor and nontumor lung tissue, or from cryopreserved PBMC samples, was used for TCR sequencing without cell sorting. Only patients for whom sufficient RNA was available from at least two tumor regions were selected for TCR sequencing. A lung pathologist reviewed the tumor and adjacent nontumor lung specimens before the specimens were selected. What the work shows at the level of the full study, not this receptor alone: Confirming at a functional level the hypothesis that regional TCRs recognize regional mutations was considered to require additional single-cell paired TCR alpha and beta sequencing. The number of expanded intratumoral alpha and beta TCRs correlated with the tumor nonsynonymous mutation count. The count of ubiquitous expanded TCRs correlated with the count of ubiquitous nonsynonymous mutations, and the count of regional expanded TCRs correlated with the count of regional nonsynonymous mutations. Estimated TCR-seq coverage of tumor T cells was only around 6.7% for alpha chains and around 13% for beta chains.

This receptor was taken from a male donor with early-stage non-small cell lung cancer. The material sequenced was lung tumor tissue, taken at surgery. This receptor chain uses TRBV7-6 and TRBJ2-3, with TRBD2 matching 13 junction bases. The bases read TGTGCCAGCAGCATTACTAGCGGGGGGGCAGATACGCAGTATTTT. The encoded protein is CASSITSGGADTQYF. The CDR3, completed at both ends by the reference TRBV7-6 and TRBJ2-3 genes, gives the full variable domain GAGVSQSPRYKVTKRGQDVALRCDPISGHVSLYWYRQALGQGPEFLTYFNYEAQQDKSGLPNDRFSAERPEGSISTLTIQRTEQRDSAMYRCASSITSGGADTQYFGPGTRLTVL.